This TCR beta chain is from a study of blood T cell repertoires in COVID-19. Data came from immunoSEQ multiplex PCR; TCRdb stores just in-frame clones and leaves some out. The sample includes approximately 74,000 clones, 85% to 90% of them seen just once. Trimming removed 3 bases from V and 5 bases from J, with 5 bases in between. This CDR3 has 12 amino acids. Germline loops: CDR1 SGHTA, CDR2 FQGNSA. What was sequenced was peripheral blood. The V gene is TRBV7-2, the J gene TRBJ1-5; D is undetermined. The TCR was taken from a woman aged 55-70 years with acute or convalescent COVID-19. CDR3 protein: CASSFLDQPQHF. CDR3 bases: TGTGCCAGCAGCTTTCTCGATCAGCCCCAGCATTTT. Supplemented by reference TRBV7-2 and TRBJ1-5, the full variable domain reads GAGVSQSPSNKVTEKGKDVELRCDPISGHTALYWYRQSLGQGLEFLIYFQGNSAPDKSGLPSDRFSAERTGGSVSTLTIQRTQQEDSAVYLCASSFLDQPQHFGDGTRLSIL.